Each of the 30 T cell receptor beta chains below was sequenced from the same sample in a study of T-cell memory formation after mild COVID-19 (dated by TCRdb to about 2021). The receptor library was made with 5' RACE. Sequencing instrument: Illumina NovaSeq 6000. Through fastp at Q25 and MiXCR, TCRdb rebuilt clones from the public reads, retaining in-frame beta chains. Entries that share a CDR3 protein sequence are merged under the most common genes and DNA. The sample data list hundreds of thousands of distinct CDR3 sequences, and 17% of these were observed just once. About 8.1% of the sample lies in the top ten. The sequenced sample consisted of PBMCs or a T cell subset sorted from them (not recorded which). Receptors originate from an adult woman who had mild COVID-19 (a few samples of this study predate the infection). The sample titles of this study are shuffled in the database, so cell type and time point are left out; the donor was told from shared clones.

The V and J genes are TRBV30 and TRBJ1-1; no firm D call. The length of the CDR3 is 14 residues. Germline V CDR1 and CDR2: GTSNPN, SVGIG (reference sequence). With 4 bases removed from V and 0 bases from J, the gap between germline ends came to 12 bases. The CDR3 DNA reads as TGTGCCTGGACCCCACTGTGGATGAACACTGAAGCTTTCTTT. Its translation: CAWTPLWMNTEAFF.

This clonotype was counted a few times. The chain joins TRBV20-1 to TRBJ2-7; D not resolved. Germline V gives CDR1 DFQATT, CDR2 SNEGSKA (reference sequence). Trimming left V 3 bases short and J 5 bases short, with 8 bases between. This CDR3 comprises 11 residues. The CDR3: CSASRRDEQYF. The CDR3 DNA reads TGCAGTGCTAGTCGGAGAGACGAGCAGTACTTC.

This rearrangement joins TRBV5-1 to TRBJ2-3; D gene unclear. V lost 0 bases, J lost 3 bases, and 8 bases lay in between. The CDR3 loop spans 14 amino acids. The germline V gene has CDR1 SGHRS and CDR2 YFSETQ. The CDR3 reads CASSLEQLTDTQYF. The CDR3 DNA reads TGCGCCAGCAGCTTGGAACAGTTGACAGATACGCAGTATTTT.

This clonotype was seen only a few times. V is TRBV20-1 and J is TRBJ1-2; D uncertain. The CDR3 is made up of 14 amino acids. V was clipped by 1 base and J by 0 bases, with 9 bases between them. The germline gives CDR1 DFQATT, CDR2 SNEGSKA (reference sequence). The CDR3 DNA follows: TGCAGTGCTAGAGGGATGGAGACTAACTATGGCTACACCTTC. Protein sequence: CSARGMETNYGYTF.

The V call is TRBV7-9, the J call TRBJ1-2; TRBD1 matches 8 bases. Germline V gene data show CDR1 as SEHNR and CDR2 as FQNEAQ (reference sequence). This CDR3 is 15 amino acids long. V trimming: 8 bases; J trimming: 4 bases; junction bases outside the gene matches: 12. CDR3 nucleotides: TGTGCCAGCCTAGCTGCCGGCAGGGGGCTCTATGGCTACACCTTC. Its translation is CASLAAGRGLYGYTF.

This clonotype was detected a few times. In DNA form, the CDR3 reads TGTGCCAGCAGCCAGTCAGACCTGGCCGGGACAGGGGAGGATGGCTACACCTTC. Protein: CASSQSDLAGTGEDGYTF. The rearrangement links TRBV3-1 to TRBJ1-2; 10 nucleotides align to TRBD1. This CDR3 comprises 18 residues. Germline V gene lookup returns CDR1 LGHDT and CDR2 YNNKEL (reference sequence). The J segment lost 6 bases and the V segment lost 3 bases, leaving 16 bases of the junction unmatched.

This clonotype was counted a few times. The CDR3 DNA sequence: TGCAGCGTTGATTCTGGTTTCTATGGCTACACCTTC. Its protein is CSVDSGFYGYTF. This chain connects TRBV29-1 to TRBJ1-2; D not certain. Germline lookup yields CDR1 SQVTM and CDR2 ANQGSEA. Trimming took off 3 bases at V and 4 bases at J, with 9 bases between the two ends. The CDR3 contains 12 residues.

The chain carries TRBV24-1 and TRBJ2-7; 11 bases agree with TRBD2. The CDR3 runs 18 residues. V gave up 2 bases and J gave up 0 bases; unmatched junction bases: 8. The germline V gene encodes CDR1 KGHDR and CDR2 SFDVKD. CDR3 coding DNA: TGTGCCACCAGTGATTCCACCGGACTAGCGGGCCCCTCCTACGAGCAGTACTTC. It specifies CATSDSTGLAGPSYEQYF.

This clonotype was counted a few times. The V call is TRBV4-3, the J call TRBJ1-3, with D maybe TRBD1 (5 bases). Trimming took 4 bases from V and 1 from J, leaving 17 bases between them. The CDR3 loop spans 17 amino acids. The germline gives CDR1 LGHNA, CDR2 YSLEER. Here the CDR3 reads CASSLGAAGRSGNTIYF. DNA for the CDR3: TGCGCCAGCAGCCTCGGTGCGGCAGGGAGGTCTGGAAACACCATATATTTT.

The chain couples TRBV20-1 to TRBJ2-1; D might be TRBD2 (5 bases). This CDR3 contains 12 residues. V was cut by 3 bases and J by 2 bases, with 5 bases left in between. Looked up from germline, CDR1 is DFQATT and CDR2 is SNEGSKA (reference sequence). The DNA for the CDR3 is TGCAGTGCTAGGACTACCTACAATGAGCAGTTCTTC. This sequence encodes CSARTTYNEQFF.

This CDR3 is CASSLSGRTLYNEQFF. DNA for the CDR3: TGTGCCAGCAGCTTGTCCGGGAGGACCCTATACAATGAGCAGTTCTTC. This chain links TRBV5-4 with TRBJ2-1; 7 positions agree with TRBD2. The trim removed 1 base at V and 4 bases at J, leaving 8 bases unmatched. This CDR3 spans 16 amino acids. Per germline, CDR1 SGHNT and CDR2 YYREEE (reference sequence).

The rearrangement uses TRBV6-1 and TRBJ2-2, with 12 bases fitting TRBD2. CDR1 MNHNS and CDR2 SASEGT come from the germline V gene. This CDR3 contains 16 residues. J gave up 6 bases and V 4 bases, and 6 bases lay outside the gene matches. The CDR3, as DNA: TGTGCCAGCAGTGGGTCTAGCGGGGGGGCGGCCGGGGAGCTGTTTTTT. Its translation: CASSGSSGGAAGELFF.

This clonotype came up a few times. The rearrangement joins TRBV19 to TRBJ1-5; possible D gene TRBD1, 5 bases. Per the germline V gene, CDR1 is LNHDA and CDR2 is SQIVND (reference sequence). The CDR3 totals 12 residues. Trimming left V 7 bases short and J 6 bases short, with 10 bases between. The CDR3 bases are TGTGCCAGTAAGCAGGGTTTTCAGCCCCAGCATTTT. Protein sequence: CASKQGFQPQHF.

The chain joins TRBV6-5 to TRBJ1-2, with D unresolved. Germline V lookup: CDR1 MNHEY, CDR2 SVGAGI. The CDR3 contains 14 residues. The ends were cut back, 6 bases at V and 4 bases at J, with 15 bases in the middle. The CDR3 region has the DNA TGTGCCAGCAGACCGGGCCCCGTTATCTATGGCTACACCTTC. Encoded protein: CASRPGPVIYGYTF.

This clonotype was seen only a few times. The chain has TRBV15 and TRBJ2-7; D might be TRBD1 or TRBD2, each matching 6 bases. The CDR3 has 18 amino acids. Trimming removed 0 bases from V and 3 bases from J, with 21 bases in between. Germline CDR1 is LNHNV and CDR2 is YYDKDF (reference sequence). CDR3 bases: TGTGCCACCAGCAGAGACCTAATTACGGGGGCCACCAACTACGAGCAGTACTTC. Translation: CATSRDLITGATNYEQYF.

The CDR3 bases are TGTGCCAGCAGCTTGGAAGCTAGCGGGGGGGCCTGGTACTCAGATACGCAGTATTTT. Encoded protein: CASSLEASGGAWYSDTQYF. The chain uses TRBV5-6 and TRBJ2-3; 12 bases map to TRBD2. V shed 0 bases and J 4 bases; nucleotides not matched to a gene: 12. CDR1 is SGHDT and CDR2 is YYEEEE in the germline V gene. The CDR3 spans 19 residues.

The CDR3 coding sequence is TGTGCCTGGAGTGTAGGCCTAGCGGGGGGGCCGGACGAGCAGTACTTC. Translation: CAWSVGLAGGPDEQYF. J is TRBJ2-7 and V is TRBV30; 12 bases match TRBD2. This CDR3 region has 16 residues. CDR1 and CDR2 from the germline V gene are GTSNPN and SVGIG (reference sequence). The ends lost 0 bases at V and 5 bases at J; junction bases unmatched: 8.

This clonotype was seen a handful of times. The chain couples TRBV29-1 to TRBJ1-2; D uncertain. The CDR3 extends over 13 amino acids. V was shortened by 1 base and J by 1 base, with 7 bases between the two germline ends. Germline lookup yields CDR1 SQVTM and CDR2 ANQGSEA. In nucleotides, the CDR3 is TGCAGCGTTGAAGGACACGATAACTATGGCTACACCTTC. Its protein is CSVEGHDNYGYTF.

This clonotype has more than one count but fewer than ten. This rearrangement joins TRBV7-9 to TRBJ2-3; 10 positions match TRBD2. This CDR3 has 16 amino acids. Germline CDR1 is SEHNR and CDR2 is FQNEAQ (reference sequence). V lost 5 bases to trimming and J lost 2 bases; unmatched junction nucleotides: 7. In DNA form, the CDR3 reads TGTGCCAGCAGCCAATCCACTAGCGGGATCACAGATACGCAGTATTTT. Amino acid sequence: CASSQSTSGITDTQYF.

This clonotype was observed a handful of times. V and J are TRBV27 and TRBJ2-7, with D possibly matching TRBD2 (6 bases). The CDR3 sequence is 13 residues long. CDR1 and CDR2 (germline): MNHEY, SMNVEV (reference sequence). V lost 6 bases and J 3 bases, leaving 12 bases between the germline ends. The CDR3, as DNA: TGTGCCAGCAGCCCGGACTACTACTACGAGCAGTACTTC. Its protein is CASSPDYYYEQYF.

Details on this clonotype: The junction shows a germline mismatch at one end, possibly a read error. This rearrangement joins TRBV18 to TRBJ2-7; TRBD1 agrees at 9 bases. Germline assignment: CDR1 KGHSH and CDR2 LQKENI. The CDR3 runs to 15 residues. As DNA, the CDR3 is TGTGCCAGCTCCTCTCTACAGGGGGCGCGATACGAGCGGTACTTC. Translating it yields CASSSLQGARYERYF. The variable domain in full, with the rest retrieved from reference TRBV18 and TRBJ2-7, is NAGVMQNPRHLVRRRGQEARLRCSPMKGHSHVYWYRQLPEEGLKFMVYLQKENIIDESGMPKERFSAEFPKEGPSILRIQQVVRGDSAAYFCASSSLQGARYERYFGPGTRLTVT.

In DNA, the CDR3 is TGTGCCAGCAGTGTTACTAGCGGTCTTACGGATACGCAGTATTTT. This sequence encodes CASSVTSGLTDTQYF. The chain uses TRBV2 and TRBJ2-3; 8 bases align to TRBD2. The CDR3 covers 15 residues. The J segment lost 6 bases and the V segment lost 4 bases, leaving 9 bases of the junction unmatched. Germline CDR1 is SNHLY and CDR2 is FYNNEI.

The chain couples TRBV5-1 to TRBJ1-2, with TRBD1 matching 8 bases. V dropped 1 base and J dropped 6; count of bases not matched to a gene: 14. This CDR3 has 17 residues. Germline V gene lookup returns CDR1 SGHRS and CDR2 YFSETQ. This CDR3 is CASSLTWSGRGHDGYTF. CDR3 DNA sequence: TGCGCCAGCAGCTTGACCTGGAGCGGCAGGGGGCATGATGGCTACACCTTC. Complete variable domain (other parts from reference TRBV5-1 and TRBJ1-2): KAGVTQTPRYLIKTRGQQVTLSCSPISGHRSVSWYQQTPGQGLQFLFEYFSETQRNKGNFPGRFSGRQFSNSRSEMNVSTLELGDSALYLCASSLTWSGRGHDGYTFGSGTRLTVV.

The chain recombines TRBV29-1 with TRBJ1-2; D remains unclear. The germline V gene encodes CDR1 SQVTM and CDR2 ANQGSEA. The V gene lost 2 bases and the J gene lost 3 bases, with 10 bases spanning the gap. The CDR3 consists of 13 residues. Here the CDR3 DNA reads TGCAGCGTTGAATGGGCGGGGTACTATGGCTACACCTTC. This encodes CSVEWAGYYGYTF.

This clonotype appeared many times. V gene TRBV4-1 combines with J gene TRBJ1-6; maybe TRBD1 (5 bases). This CDR3 has 15 amino acids. Germline V gene lookup returns CDR1 MGHRA and CDR2 YSYEKL. The V and J ends lost 5 bases and 8 bases respectively, with 16 bases between them. CDR3 nucleotides: TGCGCCAGCAGCTTAAGGGACGGACTATATTCACCCCTCCACTTT. It codes for CASSLRDGLYSPLHF.

The chain is built from TRBV28 and TRBJ2-2; 12 positions agree with TRBD1. CDR1 is MDHEN, CDR2 SYDVKM, per germline. The ends lost 6 bases at V and 6 bases at J; junction bases unmatched: 11. The length of the CDR3 is 17 residues. CDR3 nucleotides: TGTGCCAGCAGCTCACCGTGGGACAGGGGGCAGGCCGGGGAGCTGTTTTTT. This translates into CASSSPWDRGQAGELFF. Supplemented by reference TRBV28 and TRBJ2-2, the full variable domain reads DVKVTQSSRYLVKRTGEKVFLECVQDMDHENMFWYRQDPGLGLRLIYFSYDVKMKEKGDIPEGYSVSREKKERFSLILESASTNQTSMYLCASSSPWDRGQAGELFFGEGSRLTVL.

This clonotype was observed many times. The chain is built from TRBV2 and TRBJ2-3; D might be TRBD2 (6 bases). Germline V lookup: CDR1 SNHLY, CDR2 FYNNEI. CDR3 length: 15 residues. V lost 6 bases and J 1 base, leaving 14 bases between the germline ends. The CDR3 region is CASSAQGGGTDTQYF. The CDR3 nucleotides read TGTGCCAGCAGCGCTCAGGGAGGTGGCACAGATACGCAGTATTTT.

The CDR3 reads CSAGGTSGRNEQFF. In DNA form, the CDR3 reads TGCAGCGCCGGGGGGACTAGCGGGAGAAATGAGCAGTTCTTC. J is TRBJ2-1 and V is TRBV29-1, with 14 bases lining up with TRBD2. This CDR3 spans 14 amino acids. With V trimmed by 7 bases and J by 7 bases, 6 bases remained unmatched. Looked up from germline, CDR1 is SQVTM and CDR2 is ANQGSEA.

V is TRBV6-1 and J is TRBJ1-1, with D perhaps TRBD1 (6 bases). This CDR3 is built from 14 residues. The germline gives CDR1 MNHNS, CDR2 SASEGT. V was clipped by 6 bases and J by 0 bases, with 11 bases between them. The CDR3 region has the DNA TGTGCCAGCAGCGAGAGGGGGGTGAACACTGAAGCTTTCTTT. This sequence encodes CASSERGVNTEAFF.

This chain uses TRBV19 with TRBJ2-1, with 7 bases lining up with TRBD2. This CDR3 has 13 residues. V lost 10 bases to trimming and J lost 5 bases; unmatched junction nucleotides: 8. Germline V gene sequence: CDR1 LNHDA, CDR2 SQIVND (reference sequence). The chain's CDR3 is CATTGTTHNEQFF. The CDR3 nucleotides read TGTGCCACCACCGGGACTACGCACAATGAGCAGTTCTTC.